The following is a T cell receptor beta chain sequence with its context. The sample comes from a study of siplizumab effects on memory and regulatory T cells. Germline CDR1 is LNHDA and CDR2 is SQIVND (reference sequence). The CDR3 loop spans 15 amino acids. V dropped 3 bases and J dropped 5; count of bases not matched to a gene: 7. The method was immunoSEQ multiplex PCR; TCRdb's version includes in-frame clones alone and lacks a portion of them. Of around 87,000 clones in the sample, more than 80% are singletons; the top ten hold about 15%. This rearrangement joins TRBV19 to TRBJ2-1; TRBD1 agrees at 7 bases. The receptor comes from a human donor in good health. Sequencing was carried out using CD4+ T cells sorted from blood. This CDR3 is CASSISQGSHNEQFF. The CDR3 DNA sequence: TGTGCCAGTAGTATTTCACAGGGGTCACACAATGAGCAGTTCTTC.